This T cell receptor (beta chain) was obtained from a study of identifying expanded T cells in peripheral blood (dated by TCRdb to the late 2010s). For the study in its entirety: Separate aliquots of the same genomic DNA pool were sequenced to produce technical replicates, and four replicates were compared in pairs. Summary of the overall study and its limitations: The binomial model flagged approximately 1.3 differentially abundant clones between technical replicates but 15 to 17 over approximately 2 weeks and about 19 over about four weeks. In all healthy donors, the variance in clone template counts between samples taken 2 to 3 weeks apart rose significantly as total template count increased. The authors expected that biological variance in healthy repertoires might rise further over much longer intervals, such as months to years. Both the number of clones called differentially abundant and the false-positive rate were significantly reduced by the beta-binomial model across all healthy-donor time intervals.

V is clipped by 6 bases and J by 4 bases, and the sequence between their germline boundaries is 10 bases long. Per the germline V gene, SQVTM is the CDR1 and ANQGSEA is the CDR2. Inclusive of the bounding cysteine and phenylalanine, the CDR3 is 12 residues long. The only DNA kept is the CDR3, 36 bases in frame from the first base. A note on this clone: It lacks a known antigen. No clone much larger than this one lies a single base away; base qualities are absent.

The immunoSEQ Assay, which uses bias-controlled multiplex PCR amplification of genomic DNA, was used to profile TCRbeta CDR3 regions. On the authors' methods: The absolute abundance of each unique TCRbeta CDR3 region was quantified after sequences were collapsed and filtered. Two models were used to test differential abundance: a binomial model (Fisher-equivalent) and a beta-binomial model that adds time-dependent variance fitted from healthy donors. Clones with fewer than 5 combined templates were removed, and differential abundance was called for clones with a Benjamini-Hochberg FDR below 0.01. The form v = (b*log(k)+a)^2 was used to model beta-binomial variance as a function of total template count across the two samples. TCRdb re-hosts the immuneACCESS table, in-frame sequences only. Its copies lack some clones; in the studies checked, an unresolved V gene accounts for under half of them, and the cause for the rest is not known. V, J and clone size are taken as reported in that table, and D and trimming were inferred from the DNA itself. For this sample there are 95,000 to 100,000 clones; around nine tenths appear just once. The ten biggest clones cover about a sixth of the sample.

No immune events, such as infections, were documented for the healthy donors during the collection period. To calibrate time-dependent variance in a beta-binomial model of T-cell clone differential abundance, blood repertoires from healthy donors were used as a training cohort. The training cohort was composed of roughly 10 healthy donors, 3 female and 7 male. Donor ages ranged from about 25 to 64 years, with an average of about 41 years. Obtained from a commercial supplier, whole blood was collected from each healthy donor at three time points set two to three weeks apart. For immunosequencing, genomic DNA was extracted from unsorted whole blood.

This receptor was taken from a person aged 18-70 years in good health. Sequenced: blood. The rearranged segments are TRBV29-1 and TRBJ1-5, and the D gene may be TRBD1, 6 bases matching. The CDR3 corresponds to CSVMTGNQPQHF. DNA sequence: TGCAGCGTGATGACAGGTAATCAGCCCCAGCATTTT.